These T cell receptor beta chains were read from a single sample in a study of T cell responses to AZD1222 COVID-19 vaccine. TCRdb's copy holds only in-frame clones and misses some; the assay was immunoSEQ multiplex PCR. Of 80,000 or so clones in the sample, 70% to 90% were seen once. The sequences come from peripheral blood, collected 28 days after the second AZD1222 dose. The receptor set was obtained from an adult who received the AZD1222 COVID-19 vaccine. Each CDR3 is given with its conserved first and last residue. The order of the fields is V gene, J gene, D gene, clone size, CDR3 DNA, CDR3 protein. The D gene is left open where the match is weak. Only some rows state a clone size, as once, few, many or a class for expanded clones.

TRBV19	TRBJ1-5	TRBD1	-	TGTGCCAGTAGTACCGGGGAAGACAGGGGATTTCAGCCCCAGCATTTT	CASSTGEDRGFQPQHF
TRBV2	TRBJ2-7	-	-	TGTGCCAGCAGTCCACGGGTAGAATGGAACGAGCAGTACTTC	CASSPRVEWNEQYF
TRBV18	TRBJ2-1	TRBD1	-	TGTGCCAGCTCTAGTAGGGACAGGGACCTCAATGAGCAGTTCTTC	CASSSRDRDLNEQFF
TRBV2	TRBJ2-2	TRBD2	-	TGTGCCACCTCGGGACTAGCAAACACCGGGGAGCTGTTTTTT	CATSGLANTGELFF
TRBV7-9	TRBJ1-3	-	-	TGTGCCAGTGGTCTGGACGGCGGAAACACCATATATTTT	CASGLDGGNTIYF
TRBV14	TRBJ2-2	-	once	TGTGCCAGCAGCTGGGGGACGATTTCTTTGGGCGGGGAGCTGTTTTTT	CASSWGTISLGGELFF
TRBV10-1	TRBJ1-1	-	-	TGCGCCAGCAGAAGGGATGGGGGCACTGAAGCTTTCTTT	CASRRDGGTEAFF
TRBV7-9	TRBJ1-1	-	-	TGTGCCAGCAGCTTAGGAATGGGTGGGGTGAACACTGAAGCTTTCTTT	CASSLGMGGVNTEAFF
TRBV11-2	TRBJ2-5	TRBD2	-	TGTGCCAGCAGCCAGACTAGCGGGGGAGAGACCCAGTACTTC	CASSQTSGGETQYF
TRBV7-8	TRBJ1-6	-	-	TGTGCCAGCAGCTTAGAAGGAGTAAGGTCCTATAATTCACCCCTCCACTTT	CASSLEGVRSYNSPLHF
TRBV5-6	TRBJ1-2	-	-	TGTGCCAGCAGCCTGACAGGATATGGATACACCTTC	CASSLTGYGYTF
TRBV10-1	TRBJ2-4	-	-	TGCGCCAGCAGTGAGACAGGGGCCAAAAACATTCAGTACTTC	CASSETGAKNIQYF
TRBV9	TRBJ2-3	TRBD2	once	TGTGCCAGCAGCGGAGGGACTAGCGGGGGTTTAGATACGCAGTATTTT	CASSGGTSGGLDTQYF
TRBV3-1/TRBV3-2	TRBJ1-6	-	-	TGTGCCAGCAGCCAAGGAGGGGTCAACATTAATAATTCACCCCTCCACTTT	CASSQGGVNINNSPLHF
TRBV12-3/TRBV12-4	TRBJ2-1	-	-	TGTGCCAGCAGACGGGACACACACAATGAGCAGTTCTTC	CASRRDTHNEQFF
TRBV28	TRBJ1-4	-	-	TGTGCCAGCAGTTTTTCGACCCAGGTGGGGGGCGGTGAAAAACTGTTTTTT	CASSFSTQVGGGEKLFF
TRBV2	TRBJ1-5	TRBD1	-	TGTGCCAGCAACGCACAGGGGTACCAGCCCCAGCATTTT	CASNAQGYQPQHF
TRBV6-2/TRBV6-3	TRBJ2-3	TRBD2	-	TGTGCCAGCAGTTACGGTAGCGGGGGGGCCCCAGATACGCAGTATTTT	CASSYGSGGAPDTQYF
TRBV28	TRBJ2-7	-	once	TGTGCCAGCAGTTCGCCGGGACAAGTAGCCTACGAGCAGTACTTC	CASSSPGQVAYEQYF
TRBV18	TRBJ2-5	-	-	TGTGCCAGCTCACCAAGGATAGAGACCCAGTACTTC	CASSPRIETQYF
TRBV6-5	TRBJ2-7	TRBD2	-	TGTGCCAGCAGTTCCCGCGGGGGAAGTCTCTACGAGCAGTACTTC	CASSSRGGSLYEQYF
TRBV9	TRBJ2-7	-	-	TGTGCCAGCAGTCGGGGACCCGAGCTCGTTCCCTACGAGCAGTACTTC	CASSRGPELVPYEQYF